This TCR beta chain stems from a study of technical replicates of blood from several donors. The CDR3 consists of 13 residues. CDR1 and CDR2 from the germline V gene are SGHVS and FNYEAQ. With V trimmed by 5 bases and J by 5 bases, 5 bases remained unmatched. TCRdb keeps only in-frame clones here, not all; method: immunoSEQ multiplex PCR. Of about 12,000 clones listed, 95% were seen once; the top ten hold 6.3%. The TCR was taken from a human donor in good health. Sequencing input: PBMCs. V is TRBV7-6 and J is TRBJ1-1, with TRBD1 identical over 7 bases. The CDR3 DNA reads TGTGCCAGCAGCGCAGTGACAGGGACTGAAGCTTTCTTT. It codes for CASSAVTGTEAFF.